The 6 T cell receptor beta chains presented below share a single source sample, sequenced in a study of blood T cell repertoires in COVID-19. Data came from immunoSEQ multiplex PCR; TCRdb stores just in-frame clones and leaves some out. Here the sample spans 490,000 or so clones, approximately 88% being singletons. Sequenced sample: PBMCs or T cells enriched from blood (not recorded which). The origin of the receptors is a woman between 40 and 50 years old who had recovered from COVID-19.

The CDR3 sequence is CASSPTGGKGNEKLFF. In nucleotides, the CDR3 is TGTGCCAGCAGCCCGACAGGGGGCAAAGGCAATGAAAAACTGTTTTTT. The chain joins TRBV3-1 (or the pseudogene TRBV3-2) to TRBJ1-4; the match to TRBD1 covers 10 bases. The CDR3 runs 16 residues. V was clipped by 4 bases and J by 5 bases; unmatched bases: 7. Germline V gives CDR1 LGHDT, CDR2 YNNKEL (reference sequence).

The chain is built from TRBV7-2 and TRBJ2-7; 9 bases line up with TRBD2. CDR3 length equals 13 residues. Germline CDR1 and CDR2: SGHTA and FQGNSA. The V and J ends lost 5 bases and 3 bases, in that order; junction bases with no gene match: 2. The CDR3 sequence: CASSRTSVYEQYF. The CDR3 DNA follows: TGTGCCAGCAGCAGGACTAGCGTCTACGAGCAGTACTTC.

The V gene is TRBV29-1, the J gene TRBJ2-7; the D gene is possibly TRBD1 (6 bases). Germline V lookup: CDR1 SQVTM, CDR2 ANQGSEA. This CDR3 has 14 residues. Trimming removed 7 bases at V and 4 bases at J, with 20 bases between. DNA for the CDR3: TGCAGCGCGTGGGACGACAGGTTAGGGTACGAGCAGTACTTC. This gives the protein CSAWDDRLGYEQYF.

The chain is built from TRBV5-1 and TRBJ2-1, with 11 bases aligning to TRBD2. V was clipped by 4 bases and J by 7 bases; unmatched bases: 10. CDR3 length equals 16 residues. Per germline, CDR1 SGHRS and CDR2 YFSETQ. CDR3 bases: TGCGCCAGCAGCCCCTTAACTAGCGGGAGAGAAAATGAGCAGTTCTTC. Amino acid sequence: CASSPLTSGRENEQFF.

This clone appeared a single time. Additional DNA sequences in this sample encode the identical CDR3. The chain is built from TRBV2 and TRBJ1-1; D unclear. Trimming pared 4 bases from V and 4 bases from J, leaving 7 bases between. CDR1 and CDR2 from the germline V gene are SNHLY and FYNNEI. CDR3 length: 12 residues. CDR3 DNA sequence: TGTGCCAGCAGTGGGTCGCGCACTGAAGCTTTCTTT. Its protein product is CASSGSRTEAFF.

The chain is built from TRBV30 and TRBJ2-2; 11 bases are a match to TRBD1. The V segment lost 8 bases and the J segment 5 bases; nucleotides outside the gene matches: 7. The CDR3 extends over 14 amino acids. The germline gives CDR1 GTSNPN, CDR2 SVGIG (reference sequence). The CDR3: CAKTGTGGTGELFF. As DNA, the CDR3 is TGTGCCAAGACCGGGACAGGGGGAACCGGGGAGCTGTTTTTT.